This T cell receptor beta chain was documented in a study of neurological immune-mediated disorders. PBMCs stored at -80 C, 2 million in total, were the source of the unsorted libraries. The sample holds many counts of this clonotype. The cDNA came from 5'RACE, which used 10-nucleotide random UMIs. TCRdb redid the calling of the 5' RACE reads with MiXCR, one entry per CDR3 protein. Here the sample spans under 70,000 distinct CDR3 sequences, roughly 5% being singletons. The sample consisted of PBMCs. The clonotype comes from a woman aged 30 to 39 with multiple sclerosis.

Written as DNA, the CDR3 is TGCGCCAGCAGCTTGGGTTACGGACTCGGTTCAATGATGAGGCTGTTCTTC. As protein: CASSLGYGLGSMMRLFF. V usage is TRBV5-1 and J usage is TRBJ2-1; tentatively, D is TRBD2 (5 bases). The CDR3 runs to 17 residues. Per the germline V gene, CDR1 is SGHRS and CDR2 is YFSETQ. V was cut by 0 bases and J by 15 bases, with 28 bases left in between.